The clone carrying this TCR beta chain was detected only once. CDR1 is LGHNA, CDR2 YSLEER, per germline. The CDR3 is 15 residues long. The V end lost 0 bases, the J end lost 1 base, and 8 bases lay between the germline ends. This entry belongs to a study of blood T cell repertoires in COVID-19. The wider study: Some COVID-19 samples were acute and others convalescent; all came from the United States, Italy and Spain. T cells, B-cell-depleted T cells, or PBMCs supplied cDNA or gDNA.

Original methodology: Cell counts per sample came from amplifying reference gene primers. Repertoires were generated with immunoSEQ multiplex PCR, while TCRdb's copy carries only in-frame clones and drops some. The V and J calls and clone size are taken from that table; D and trimming were inferred from the DNA. Of about 34,000 clones listed, over 70% are singletons. Those enrolled in Seattle joined during active infection and were followed longitudinally afterward. Sequences were obtained from peripheral blood. The V gene is TRBV4-3, the J gene TRBJ2-3, with D perhaps TRBD1 (5 bases). The TCR sequence derives from a man aged 65 to 85 with COVID-19, enrolled during active disease. CDR3 sequence: CASSQDSRGTDTQYF. Here the CDR3 DNA reads TGCGCCAGCAGCCAAGATTCCAGGGGCACAGATACGCAGTATTTT.